Below, 30 T cell receptor beta chains from the same sample are listed, as sequenced in a study of PD-1 blockade in classical Hodgkin lymphoma. Method: immunoSEQ multiplex PCR; TCRdb's copy keeps in-frame clones and lacks some. The repertoire holds about 97,000 clones, with 75% to 90% as singletons. Every patient had relapsed following autologous stem cell transplantation, and cohorts differed in brentuximab vedotin exposure. The sample in question was peripheral blood mononuclear cells (PBMCs), obtained at baseline. The receptors originated from a human donor with classical Hodgkin lymphoma.

The chain recombines TRBV18 with TRBJ2-7, with D tentatively TRBD2 (6 bases). The CDR3 length is 15 residues. Germline loops: CDR1 KGHSH, CDR2 LQKENI. The germline V and J ends were trimmed by 0 bases and 6 bases, with 15 bases remaining between them. The CDR3 here is CASSPPGGTGLEQYF. The CDR3 bases are TGTGCCAGCTCACCACCGGGCGGGACGGGCCTCGAGCAGTACTTC.

This rearrangement joins TRBV7-9 to TRBJ2-5; TRBD2 agrees at 11 bases. Per germline, CDR1 SEHNR and CDR2 FQNEAQ (reference sequence). The CDR3 has 16 residues. V was pared by 5 bases and J by 1 base, with 6 bases of the junction left unmatched. The CDR3 reads CASSPALAGAQETQYF. The CDR3 DNA is TGTGCCAGCAGCCCCGCACTAGCGGGAGCCCAAGAGACCCAGTACTTC.

CDR3 coding DNA: TGTGCCAGCAGCCATAGTAGGAATGAGCAGTTCTTC. It codes for CASSHSRNEQFF. The V gene is TRBV7-9, the J gene TRBJ2-1; D call uncertain. Germline loops: CDR1 SEHNR, CDR2 FQNEAQ (reference sequence). The V end was cut by 5 bases, the J end by 7 bases, with 9 bases between. The CDR3 has 12 residues.

The chain carries TRBV10-3 and TRBJ1-1; D is undetermined. From germline, CDR1 is ENHRY and CDR2 SYGVKD. The CDR3 extends over 13 amino acids. Trimming removed 3 bases at V and 2 bases at J, with 7 bases between. CDR3 nucleotide sequence: TGTGCCATCAGTGATGAATTAAACACTGAAGCTTTCTTT. Amino acids: CAISDELNTEAFF.

The genes are TRBV6-5 and TRBJ1-4; a weak D match, TRBD1 (6 bases). CDR1 MNHEY and CDR2 SVGAGI come from the germline V gene. The CDR3 extends over 13 amino acids. V lost 2 bases to trimming and J lost 11 bases, with 12 bases between them. The CDR3 protein is CASSYGGGRKLFF. The CDR3, as DNA: TGTGCCAGCAGTTACGGGGGGGGGCGGAAACTGTTTTTT.

The chain couples TRBV4-3 to TRBJ1-3; D gene ambiguous. Germline values: CDR1 LGHNA, CDR2 YSLEER. Between the trimmed V and J ends, which lost 2 bases and 2 bases, there was a span of 16 bases. The CDR3 contains 17 residues. The CDR3 sequence is CASSQSVGQSTGNTIYF. CDR3 sequence (DNA): TGCGCCAGCAGCCAAAGTGTTGGCCAGTCCACTGGAAACACCATATATTTT.

V and J are TRBV19 and TRBJ2-7; TRBD2 agrees at 7 bases. In germline, CDR1 is LNHDA, CDR2 SQIVND (reference sequence). There are 15 residues in the CDR3. With V trimmed by 1 base and J by 4 bases, 7 bases remained unmatched. CDR3 protein: CASSIAASGDYEQYF. DNA of the CDR3: TGTGCCAGTAGTATAGCGGCTAGCGGAGATTACGAGCAGTACTTC. The variable domain in full, with the rest retrieved from reference TRBV19 and TRBJ2-7, is DGGITQSPKYLFRKEGQNVTLSCEQNLNHDAMYWYRQDPGQGLRLIYYSQIVNDFQKGDIAEGYSVSREKKESFPLTVTSAQKNPTAFYLCASSIAASGDYEQYFGPGTRLTVT.

This clone was counted a single time. The CDR3 reads CASSLAQGQVSNQPQHF. For the CDR3, the DNA is TGTGCCAGTAGTCTCGCCCAGGGGCAAGTTAGCAATCAGCCCCAGCATTTT. The chain employs TRBV19 and TRBJ1-5, with TRBD1 as a possible D gene (6 bases). This CDR3 has 17 residues. The germline gives CDR1 LNHDA, CDR2 SQIVND (reference sequence). Trimming removed 5 bases from V and 0 bases from J, with 17 bases in between.

V usage is TRBV18 and J usage is TRBJ2-7; perhaps TRBD1 as D (6 bases). The CDR3 has 14 residues. Trimming cost V 2 bases and J 5 bases, with 13 bases left between them. Germline-derived CDR1 and CDR2 are KGHSH and LQKENI. CDR3: CASSPAQGRDEQYF. CDR3 nucleotides: TGTGCCAGCTCACCAGCACAGGGAAGGGACGAGCAGTACTTC.

The V gene is TRBV5-1, the J gene TRBJ2-3; D may be TRBD2 (6 bases). Trimming pared 6 bases from V and 4 bases from J, leaving 15 bases between. Germline V gives CDR1 SGHRS, CDR2 YFSETQ. CDR3 length: 14 residues. The CDR3 DNA reads as TGCGCCAGCACTTCGGGAGTTTCTGCAGATACGCAGTATTTT. This encodes CASTSGVSADTQYF.

The table lists this clone with a few counts. The rearrangement joins TRBV10-1 to TRBJ2-2, with D unclear. Per germline, CDR1 WNHNN and CDR2 SYGVQD (reference sequence). The CDR3 sequence is 12 residues long. Trimming took 4 bases from V and 4 from J, leaving 4 bases between them. The CDR3 bases are TGCGCCAGCAGTGGGAGCACCGGGGAGCTGTTTTTT. Amino acids: CASSGSTGELFF.

The chain recombines TRBV11-2 with TRBJ2-2; 8 positions agree with TRBD1. Germline V lookup: CDR1 SGHAT, CDR2 FQNNGV. This CDR3 comprises 16 residues. Unmatched junction bases numbered 8, after V lost 4 bases and J lost 4 bases. The CDR3 loop reads CASSSGTGILTGELFF. In DNA, the CDR3 is TGTGCCAGCAGCTCTGGGACAGGCATACTCACCGGGGAGCTGTTTTTT.

The rearrangement links TRBV4-2 to TRBJ2-1; 10 bases agree with TRBD2. With V trimmed by 0 bases and J by 5 bases, 7 bases remained unmatched. Germline V gene sequence: CDR1 LGHNA, CDR2 YNFKEQ. This CDR3 is 17 amino acids long. The CDR3 sequence is CASSQEIGAGGNNEQFF. The CDR3 DNA sequence: TGTGCCAGCAGCCAAGAGATCGGAGCGGGAGGGAACAATGAGCAGTTCTTC.

The V call is TRBV6-6, the J call TRBJ2-3, with D maybe TRBD2 (8 bases). With 7 bases removed from V and 1 base from J, the gap between germline ends came to 15 bases. The length of the CDR3 is 15 residues. Germline V gene lookup returns CDR1 MNHNY and CDR2 SVGAGI (reference sequence). The CDR3 loop is CASKGAGGRTDTQYF. The CDR3 coding sequence is TGTGCCAGCAAGGGGGCGGGAGGACGCACAGATACGCAGTATTTT.

This clone was seen more than once but under ten times. An end of the junction does not agree with germline; a read error may underlie this. The sample contains more than one DNA sequence encoding this CDR3. The chain carries TRBV7-2 and TRBJ2-2; maybe TRBD1 (5 bases). The CDR3 contains 17 residues. The germline V gene has CDR1 SGHTA and CDR2 FQGNSA. The CDR3 is CASSQDRAHPVGRELFF. CDR3 in DNA: TGCGCCAGCAGCCAAGACCGGGCCCATCCGGTGGGGCGGGAGCTGTTTTTT.

This chain links TRBV6-1 with TRBJ2-7; 11 bases agree with TRBD2. J was trimmed by 0 bases and V by 4 bases; bases with no gene match: 2. This CDR3 spans 15 amino acids. Germline V gene sequence: CDR1 MNHNS, CDR2 SASEGT. This CDR3 is CASSVGTSGSYEQYF. CDR3 bases: TGTGCCAGCAGTGTTGGGACTAGCGGCTCCTACGAGCAGTACTTC.

V is TRBV4-2 and J is TRBJ2-2; no clear D. The CDR3 length is 19 residues. CDR1 and CDR2 (germline): LGHNA, YNFKEQ. V lost 1 base and J 0 bases, leaving 18 bases between the germline ends. CDR3 loop: CASSQVSLLGRANTGELFF. CDR3 coding DNA: TGTGCCAGCAGCCAAGTCTCCCTCCTAGGACGGGCGAACACCGGGGAGCTGTTTTTT.

V is TRBV2 and J is TRBJ2-3; either TRBD1 or TRBD2 may supply D (5 bases each). The CDR3 has 12 amino acids. Germline V gene lookup returns CDR1 SNHLY and CDR2 FYNNEI. The germline V and J ends were trimmed by 6 bases and 6 bases, with 10 bases remaining between them. The CDR3 here is CASRGDSDTQYF. CDR3 bases: TGTGCCAGCAGGGGGGATAGCGATACGCAGTATTTT. Complete variable domain (other parts from reference TRBV2 and TRBJ2-3): EPEVTQTPSHQVTQMGQEVILRCVPISNHLYFYWYRQILGQKVEFLVSFYNNEISEKSEIFDDQFSVERPDGSNFTLKIRSTKLEDSAMYFCASRGDSDTQYFGPGTRLTVL.

The chain joins TRBV5-1 to TRBJ1-5; D call uncertain. V lost 0 bases, J lost 5 bases, and 12 bases lay in between. CDR3 length: 15 residues. Germline CDR1 reads SGHRS; CDR2 reads YFSETQ. CDR3 DNA sequence: TGCGCCAGCAGCTTGGTAGGAGGTATCGATCAGCCCCAGCATTTT. This encodes CASSLVGGIDQPQHF.

This clone was counted once. The chain uses TRBV19 and TRBJ2-3, with 9 bases lining up with TRBD1. V shed 5 bases and J 6 bases; nucleotides not matched to a gene: 9. There are 15 residues in the CDR3. The germline V gene has CDR1 LNHDA and CDR2 SQIVND (reference sequence). The CDR3 DNA follows: TGTGCCAGTAGTCCAAGGACAGGGGCAACCGATACGCAGTATTTT. Translation: CASSPRTGATDTQYF.

The rearrangement joins TRBV5-1 to TRBJ1-4; perhaps TRBD1 as D (6 bases). The CDR3 runs 14 residues. Germline values: CDR1 SGHRS, CDR2 YFSETQ. Trimming removed 4 bases at V and 5 bases at J, with 12 bases between. The CDR3, as DNA: TGCGCCAGCAGCCCCGGGGGGCGGAATGAAAAACTGTTTTTT. It encodes CASSPGGRNEKLFF.

The chain links TRBV2 to TRBJ1-5; the D is unclear. Germline V gene lookup returns CDR1 SNHLY and CDR2 FYNNEI. V gave up 4 bases and J gave up 6 bases, with 13 bases separating them. This CDR3 spans 14 amino acids. The chain's CDR3 is CASSVEGVGQPQHF. CDR3 sequence (DNA): TGTGCCAGCAGTGTTGAGGGCGTGGGTCAGCCCCAGCATTTT.

V gene TRBV28 combines with J gene TRBJ1-2; 7 nucleotides line up with TRBD1. The junction had 16 bases not matched to a gene; V was cut back by 5 bases and J by 1 base. Germline CDR1 reads MDHEN; CDR2 reads SYDVKM. The CDR3 is made up of 18 amino acids. The CDR3 loop is CASSPRDSVSKVNYGYTF. DNA of the CDR3: TGTGCCAGCAGTCCCCGGGACAGCGTGTCTAAGGTTAACTATGGCTACACCTTC.

The rearrangement links TRBV28 to TRBJ1-4; D is unresolved. V dropped 5 bases and J dropped 1 base, with 14 bases sitting between them. This CDR3 is built from 16 residues. Looked up from germline, CDR1 is MDHEN and CDR2 is SYDVKM. CDR3 DNA: TGTGCCAGCAGTCTGCCTAAGATGCAAACTAATGAAAAACTGTTTTTT. Translation: CASSLPKMQTNEKLFF.

The rearrangement uses TRBV19 and TRBJ2-2, with 9 bases that match TRBD2. Trimming removed 8 bases from V and 6 bases from J; junction bases left unmatched: 10. Germline values: CDR1 LNHDA, CDR2 SQIVND (reference sequence). The CDR3 runs 15 residues. CDR3 sequence: CASHRLAAVPGELFF. DNA for the CDR3: TGTGCCAGTCATCGACTAGCGGCTGTGCCCGGGGAGCTGTTTTTT.

The rearrangement joins TRBV20-1 to TRBJ2-4; D remains unclear. Trimming cost V 4 bases and J 9 bases, with 7 bases left between them. Germline loops: CDR1 DFQATT, CDR2 SNEGSKA (reference sequence). This CDR3 is built from 10 residues. The CDR3: CSATLGIQYF. The CDR3 DNA is TGCAGTGCTACCCTTGGCATTCAGTACTTC.

CDR3 amino acids: CASSMSGSTDTQYF. The CDR3 nucleotides are TGCGCCAGCAGCATGAGCGGGAGCACAGATACGCAGTATTTT. The chain recombines TRBV5-1 with TRBJ2-3; D perhaps matches TRBD2 (6 bases). Germline loops: CDR1 SGHRS, CDR2 YFSETQ. Trimming shortened V by 4 bases and J by 0 bases, and 9 bases separated the two germline ends. CDR3 length equals 14 residues.

The chain joins TRBV11-2 to TRBJ2-5; the match to TRBD2 covers 13 bases. This CDR3 comprises 17 residues. Losses at the gene ends were 1 base for V and 4 bases for J; bases not matched to a gene: 6. The V gene's germline CDR1 is SGHAT and CDR2 FQNNGV. CDR3 nucleotides: TGTGCCAGCAGCTTAGGGGTGGGACTAGCGGGGAGAGAGACCCAGTACTTC. Amino acid sequence: CASSLGVGLAGRETQYF.

The chain uses TRBV7-2 and TRBJ1-4; D gene ambiguous. This CDR3 has 14 amino acids. CDR1 SGHTA and CDR2 FQGNSA come from the germline V gene. With 4 bases removed from V and 7 bases from J, the gap between germline ends came to 13 bases. Written as DNA, the CDR3 is TGTGCCAGCAGCTCCGACGGATGGGGTGAAAAACTGTTTTTT. It is translated as CASSSDGWGEKLFF.

The chain carries TRBV5-4 and TRBJ2-3; 7 bases agree with TRBD1. Trimming removed 4 bases from V and 0 bases from J; junction bases left unmatched: 5. There are 15 residues in the CDR3. Germline V gene data show CDR1 as SGHNT and CDR2 as YYREEE (reference sequence). In DNA, the CDR3 is TGTGCCAGCAGCCTGGGACAGTCTAGCACAGATACGCAGTATTTT. This sequence encodes CASSLGQSSTDTQYF.